This T cell receptor beta chain originates from a study of shared clonotypes between healthy human individuals (dated by TCRdb to the early 2020s). About the full investigation: A couple of women and three men aged 18 to 49 years were included in the cohort. For each donor, CD4 naive and CD4 memory were each run on three plates, CD8 naive on two plates, and CD8 memory on one plate. The study deeply sequenced blood TCR repertoires of about 5 healthy adults to estimate repertoire size and the extent of clonotype sharing between individuals. To increase sequencing depth and limit assay-specific biases, TCR repertoire library preparation and sequencing were carried out by different laboratories using diverse techniques. Each donor's leukapheresis produced roughly between roughly 0.94 and 9.5 billion PBMCs.

Trimming removed 6 bases from V and 1 base from J, leaving 10 bases between the germline ends. CDR1 SGHTA and CDR2 FQGNSA were looked up in the germline V gene. Including the terminal cysteine and phenylalanine, the CDR3 comprises 14 residues. The CDR3 DNA has 42 bases and is translated from base 1. The donors were healthy, HIV-negative adults who had no recently reported acute infections or vaccinations. Only Caucasian adults living in Nashville, Tennessee, USA were represented among the donors. CD4+ T cells were enriched by magnetic negative selection; naive cells were then positively selected on CD45RA, and the negative fraction formed the memory subset. After blood collection by leukapheresis, PBMCs were isolated using Ficoll-Histopaque density gradient centrifugation and then cryopreserved in the vapor phase of liquid nitrogen. Analytical flow cytometry was used to check the purity and quantity of each magnetically sorted T cell population. Each sorted fraction had its genomic DNA isolated and then quantified by UV absorbance on a Nanodrop 2000c.

TCR CDR3 regions were amplified from genomic DNA by multiplex PCR using the deep immunoSEQ assay. Extracted genomic DNA from each cell subset was spread evenly across all wells of several immunoSEQ 96-well plates, with each plate serving as a replicate. For sorted subsets, about 220 ng of genomic DNA, equivalent to 25,000 to 35,000 T cell genomes, went into each replicate PCR. The purified libraries were quantified using a Qubit 3.0 fluorometer, sized with a Bioanalyzer 2100, and then quantified again using the KAPA Library Quantification kit. Every immunoSEQ 96-well plate was sequenced on a separate single-read 150-cycle Illumina NextSeq 550 flow cell. Processing in the source paper ran as follows. Because only junctional sequences without quality scores were contained in the immunoSEQ output, filtering matching that applied to full-length reads could not be performed. To assign V/J genes and CDR3, sequences were annotated using PyIR, a Python wrapper for IgBLAST v1.9, with IMGT germline references. Reads were removed for weak V/J assignments (E-value above 1e-6), missing CDR3, stop codons, out-of-frame junctions, or ambiguous translated residues. V3J clonotypes were defined as sequences sharing an identical inferred V gene, J gene, and CDR3 amino acid sequence. Percentage overlap between repertoires was computed as shared unique clonotypes divided by the size of the smaller repertoire. Three approaches were used to assess repertoire richness: RTK rarefaction, the Chao1 estimator, and Recon v2.1 estimates of unobserved clonotypes. For all TCRbeta clonotypes obtained by the gDNA method from several donors, generation probabilities were computed with OLGA. This immuneACCESS table, as held by TCRdb, lists in-frame sequences with V and J called but not all clones. Of the missing ones, under half trace to an unresolved V gene in checked studies; the others have no known cause. The V and J calls and clone size were taken over from that table, and D and trimming were inferred from the DNA. The sample profile shows over 850,000 clones; 78% of them were found once. The ten largest clones represent roughly 0.65% of the sample.

For this clone: Which antigen it targets is not known. No much larger clone is present one base from it, and per-base qualities are unavailable.

Here is what the overall study found, with its caveats: The genetic and exposure-history diversity represented was limited by the small number of donors. Only blood was sampled, and tissue TCR repertoires likely differ from those in blood. Naive subsets generally had larger estimated clonotype richness than memory subsets. About 5% of naive CD4, roughly 3.6% of naive CD8, around 2.3% of memory CD4, and approximately 0.39% of memory CD8 clonotypes were shared across several donors. Pairwise subsampling indicated that sequencing depth was expected to affect the degree of clonotype sharing among donors. Even with the large sequencing depth, rarefaction of the sorted-subset datasets indicated that sequencing was incomplete. Clonotypes shared by all four sorted-subset donors showed higher generation probabilities than non-shared clonotypes.

The specimen was memory CD4+ T cells from PBMCs. Sample cell subset or site, as interpreted from the label and publication: CD45RA-negative fraction. This TCR was sampled from a man younger than 35 in good health. Some clones in this sample may be carry-over from other donors' samples. The rearrangement combines TRBV7-2 with TRBJ1-3; the D gene cannot be named for sure. This receptor carries the CDR3 CASSPSLSGNTIYF. The DNA sequence is TGTGCCAGCAGTCCGAGTTTGTCTGGAAACACCATATATTTT.